This TCR beta chain stems from a study of shared clonotypes between healthy human individuals. Whole-study findings and limits: Blood was the only sampled material, and tissue repertoires likely differ.

The CDR3 runs to 15 residues. Trimming at V came to 2 bases and at J to 6 bases, leaving 5 bases not matched to a gene. CDR1 WSHSY and CDR2 SAAADI come from the germline V gene. With regard to this clone: Its target is not known.

Assay: immunoSEQ multiplex PCR; the TCRdb copy retains only in-frame clones and omits some. This table has 850,000 to 1,200,000 clones, about 75% appearing once. The chain employs TRBV10-2 and TRBJ2-1, with 9 bases that match TRBD2. The sample was memory CD4+ T cells sorted from blood. Indicated subset: CD45RA-negative fraction. The clonotype originates from a man between 18 and 35 years old in good health. The CDR3 DNA is TGCGCCAGCAGTGAGGGCGGGGGGGCCCTCAATGAGCAGTTCTTC. Translating it yields CASSEGGGALNEQFF.